The clone carrying this T cell receptor beta chain showed up just a few times. These data are taken from a study of OX40 agonist ivuxolimab in advanced cancers. Germline V gene sequence: CDR1 MNHEY, CDR2 SMNVEV (reference sequence). The CDR3 runs 15 residues. Losses at the gene ends were 2 bases for V and 1 base for J; bases not matched to a gene: 5. Profiling relied on immunoSEQ multiplex PCR, and the TCRdb table lists in-frame clones only, not all of them. The top ten hold 5% to 6.5% of the sample, which has approximately 76,000 clones, over 75% seen once. The clonotype was recovered from an adult with an advanced solid tumor such as melanoma, head and neck, liver or kidney cancer. The rearrangement joins TRBV27 to TRBJ2-7; 7 bases fit TRBD1. This specimen was CD4+ or CD8+ T cells sorted from blood, taken in a trial of the OX40 agonist ivuxolimab. The CDR3 sequence is CASSLDREGSYEQYF. The CDR3 DNA sequence: TGTGCCAGCAGTTTAGACAGGGAAGGATCCTACGAGCAGTACTTC.